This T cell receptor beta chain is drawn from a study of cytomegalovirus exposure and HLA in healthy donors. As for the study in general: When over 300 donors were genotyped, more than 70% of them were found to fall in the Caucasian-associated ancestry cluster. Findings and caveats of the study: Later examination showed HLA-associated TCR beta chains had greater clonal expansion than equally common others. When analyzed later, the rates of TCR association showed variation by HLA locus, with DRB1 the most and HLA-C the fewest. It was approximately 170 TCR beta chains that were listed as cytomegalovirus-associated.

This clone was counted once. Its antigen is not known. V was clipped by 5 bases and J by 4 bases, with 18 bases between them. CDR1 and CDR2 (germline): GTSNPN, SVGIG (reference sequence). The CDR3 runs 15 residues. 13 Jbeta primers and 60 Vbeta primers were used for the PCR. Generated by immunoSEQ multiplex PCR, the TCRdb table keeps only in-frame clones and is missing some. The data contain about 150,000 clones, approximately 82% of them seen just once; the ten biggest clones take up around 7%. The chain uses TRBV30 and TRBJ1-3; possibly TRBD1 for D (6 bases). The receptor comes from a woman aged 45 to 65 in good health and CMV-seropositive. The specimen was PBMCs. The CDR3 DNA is TGTGCCTGGGGCCGGGGGGGGACACCGGGAAACACCATATATTTT. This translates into CAWGRGGTPGNTIYF.